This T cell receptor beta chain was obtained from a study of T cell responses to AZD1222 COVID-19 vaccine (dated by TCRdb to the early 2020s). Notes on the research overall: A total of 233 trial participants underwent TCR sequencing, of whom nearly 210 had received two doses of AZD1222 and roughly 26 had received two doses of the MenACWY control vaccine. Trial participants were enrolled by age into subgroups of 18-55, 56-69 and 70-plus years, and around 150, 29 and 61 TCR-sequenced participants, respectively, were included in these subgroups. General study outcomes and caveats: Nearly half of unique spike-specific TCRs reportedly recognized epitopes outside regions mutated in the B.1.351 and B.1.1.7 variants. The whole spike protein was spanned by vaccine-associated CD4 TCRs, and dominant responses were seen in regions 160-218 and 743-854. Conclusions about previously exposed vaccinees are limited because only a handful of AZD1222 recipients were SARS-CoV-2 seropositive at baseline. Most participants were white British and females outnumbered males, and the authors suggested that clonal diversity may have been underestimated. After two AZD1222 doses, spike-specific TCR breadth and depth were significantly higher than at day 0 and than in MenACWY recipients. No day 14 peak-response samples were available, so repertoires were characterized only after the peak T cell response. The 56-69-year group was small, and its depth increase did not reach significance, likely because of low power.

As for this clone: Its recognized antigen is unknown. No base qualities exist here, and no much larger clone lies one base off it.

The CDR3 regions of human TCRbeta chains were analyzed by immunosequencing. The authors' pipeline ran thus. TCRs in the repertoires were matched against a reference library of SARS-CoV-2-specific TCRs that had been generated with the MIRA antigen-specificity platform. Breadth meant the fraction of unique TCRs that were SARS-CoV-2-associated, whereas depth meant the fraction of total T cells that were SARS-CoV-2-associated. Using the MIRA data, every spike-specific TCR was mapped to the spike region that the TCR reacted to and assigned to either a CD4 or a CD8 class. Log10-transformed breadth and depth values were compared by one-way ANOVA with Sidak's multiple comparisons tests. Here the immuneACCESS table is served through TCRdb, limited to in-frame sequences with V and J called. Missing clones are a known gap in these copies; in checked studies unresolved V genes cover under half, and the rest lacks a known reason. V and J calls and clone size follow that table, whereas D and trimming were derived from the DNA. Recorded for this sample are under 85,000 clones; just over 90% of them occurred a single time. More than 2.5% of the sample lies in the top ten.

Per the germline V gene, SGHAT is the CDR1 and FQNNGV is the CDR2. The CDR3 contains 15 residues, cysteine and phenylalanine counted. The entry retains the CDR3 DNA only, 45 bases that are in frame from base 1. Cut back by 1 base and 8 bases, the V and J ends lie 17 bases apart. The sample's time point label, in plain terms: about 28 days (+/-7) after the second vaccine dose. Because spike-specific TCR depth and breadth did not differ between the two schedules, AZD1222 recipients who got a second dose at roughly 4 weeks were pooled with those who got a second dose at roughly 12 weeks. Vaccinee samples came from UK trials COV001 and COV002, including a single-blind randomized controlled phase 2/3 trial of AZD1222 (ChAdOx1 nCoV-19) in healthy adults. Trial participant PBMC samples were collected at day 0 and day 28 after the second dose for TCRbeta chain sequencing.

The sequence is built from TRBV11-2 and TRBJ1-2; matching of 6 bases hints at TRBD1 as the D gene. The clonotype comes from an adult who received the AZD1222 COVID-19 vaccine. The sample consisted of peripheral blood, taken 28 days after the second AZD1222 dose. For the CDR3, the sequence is CASSLVTGTSGGYTF. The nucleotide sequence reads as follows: TGTGCCAGCAGCTTAGTGACGGGGACATCGGGAGGCTACACCTTC. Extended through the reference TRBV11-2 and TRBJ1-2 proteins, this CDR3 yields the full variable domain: EAGVAQSPRYKIIEKRQSVAFWCNPISGHATLYWYQQILGQGPKLLIQFQNNGVVDDSQLPKDRFSAERLKGVDSTLKIQPAKLEDSAVYLCASSLVTGTSGGYTFGSGTRLTVV.